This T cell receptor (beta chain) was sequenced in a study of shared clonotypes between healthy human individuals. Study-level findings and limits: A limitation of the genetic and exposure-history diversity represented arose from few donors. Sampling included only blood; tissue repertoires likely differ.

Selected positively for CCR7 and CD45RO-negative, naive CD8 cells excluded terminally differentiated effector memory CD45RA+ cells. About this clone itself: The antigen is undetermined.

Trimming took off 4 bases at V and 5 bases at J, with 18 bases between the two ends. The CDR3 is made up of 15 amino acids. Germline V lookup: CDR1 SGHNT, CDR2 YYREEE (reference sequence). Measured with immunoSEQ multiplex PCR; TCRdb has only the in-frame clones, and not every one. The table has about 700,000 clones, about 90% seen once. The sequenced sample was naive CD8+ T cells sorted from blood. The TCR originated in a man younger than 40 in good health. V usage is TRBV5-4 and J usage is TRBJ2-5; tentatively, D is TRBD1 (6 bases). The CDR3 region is CASSSLGQGRETQYF. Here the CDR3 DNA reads TGTGCCAGCAGCAGCTTGGGGCAGGGGCGGGAGACCCAGTACTTC.